The clone carrying this T cell receptor beta chain was counted a single time. No antigen is known for it. Naive CD4+ cells were sorted as CD4+CD8-CD45RO-CD45RA+; naive CD8+ as CD8+CD4-CD45RA+CD27bright. Each TCR library used around 500 ng of total RNA and a linear amplification protocol. TCRdb called the reads again in MiXCR, with one record for every CDR3 protein. The sample carries 150,000 to 200,000 distinct CDR3 sequences, around 80% recorded once. The length of the CDR3 is 15 residues. Germline V lookup: CDR1 PRHDT, CDR2 FYEKMQ (reference sequence). V shed 4 bases and J shed 0 bases, with 11 bases lying between them. This entry is derived from a study of healthy donors' naive CD4 and CD8 T cells. Regarding the study as a whole: Bias from naive T cell homeostatic proliferation was not addressed. Negatively charged CDR3s marked CD8+ lineage; positively charged CDR3s marked CD4+ lineage. CDR3 charge plus V and J genes appeared to account for 10% to 15% of CD4/CD8 variance.

The V gene is TRBV13, the J gene TRBJ2-3; TRBD1 is a possible D gene (6 bases). This receptor was obtained from a pool of human donors in good health; the sample pools cells from several healthy donors. Sequencing was done on a sample of naive CD4+ and CD8+ T cells sorted from blood, pooled from several donors. The CDR3 bases are TGTGCCAGCAGCTCGTTGGACAGTAGCACAGATACGCAGTATTTT. Amino acid sequence: CASSSLDSSTDTQYF.